These 15 T cell receptor beta chains were all obtained from the same sample, sequenced in a study of T-cell memory formation after mild COVID-19 (dated by TCRdb to the early 2020s). The library was made by 5' RACE. These reads were obtained on an Illumina NovaSeq 6000. The public reads were quality trimmed at Q25 with fastp and then assembled into clones with MiXCR by TCRdb, keeping productive beta chains. Each CDR3 protein appears once, grouped with its most common genes and DNA. The sample contains about 560,000 distinct CDR3 sequences, approximately 21% of them found a single time. Of the sample, approximately 8.4% falls within the top ten clones. Sequencing used PBMCs or a T cell subset sorted from them (not recorded which). The receptor source for this set is an adult woman who had mild COVID-19 (a few samples of this study predate the infection). The sample titles of this study are shuffled in the database, so cell type and time point are left out; the donor was told from shared clones.

In its sample, this clonotype was seen a few times. V usage is TRBV11-3 and J usage is TRBJ2-3, with TRBD2 as a possible D gene (5 bases). Trimming removed 6 bases at V and 5 bases at J, with 9 bases between. CDR3 size: 12 residues. In germline, CDR1 is SGHNT, CDR2 YENEEA. The CDR3 protein is CASRGVGDTQYF. In DNA form, the CDR3 reads TGTGCCAGCAGGGGAGTGGGAGATACGCAGTATTTT. Based on the CDR3 plus reference TRBV11-3 and TRBJ2-3, the full variable domain is EAGVVQSPRYKIIEKKQPVAFWCNPISGHNTLYWYLQNLGQGPELLIRYENEEAVDDSQLPKDRFSAERLKGVDSTLKIQPAELGDSAVYLCASRGVGDTQYFGPGTRLTVL.

This chain links TRBV7-9 with TRBJ2-5; D remains unclear. The CDR3 runs 14 residues. Germline V gene sequence: CDR1 SEHNR, CDR2 FQNEAQ (reference sequence). The V gene lost 7 bases and the J gene lost 3 bases, with 15 bases spanning the gap. Here the CDR3 DNA reads TGTGCCAGCACCAACGTCGGCAGAGAAGAGACCCAGTACTTC. This codes for CASTNVGREETQYF.

This clonotype appeared many times. The chain uses TRBV20-1 and TRBJ2-1, with D possibly matching TRBD2 (5 bases). V was trimmed by 3 bases and J by 4 bases, leaving 16 bases between them. Germline V lookup: CDR1 DFQATT, CDR2 SNEGSKA (reference sequence). CDR3 length: 15 amino acids. CDR3: CSARDASEDYNEQFF. As DNA, the CDR3 is TGCAGTGCTAGGGATGCTTCGGAGGATTACAATGAGCAGTTCTTC.

The rearrangement uses TRBV5-1 and TRBJ2-1; D unresolved. Germline lookup yields CDR1 SGHRS and CDR2 YFSETQ. Between the trimmed V and J ends, which lost 4 bases and 0 bases, there was a span of 11 bases. The CDR3 covers 15 residues. The CDR3 DNA reads TGCGCCAGCAGCGCACTCCGGAGCTCCTACAATGAGCAGTTCTTC. It encodes CASSALRSSYNEQFF. Filled out from reference TRBV5-1 and TRBJ2-1, the complete variable domain reads KAGVTQTPRYLIKTRGQQVTLSCSPISGHRSVSWYQQTPGQGLQFLFEYFSETQRNKGNFPGRFSGRQFSNSRSEMNVSTLELGDSALYLCASSALRSSYNEQFFGPGTRLTVL.

This clonotype was seen more than once but under ten times. The chain carries TRBV6-5 and TRBJ1-4, with D possibly matching TRBD1 (5 bases). CDR1 and CDR2 from the germline V gene are MNHEY and SVGAGI. The CDR3 has 15 residues. V was pared by 8 bases and J by 5 bases, with 18 bases between. CDR3 loop: CASGALAGTNEKLFF. CDR3 sequence (DNA): TGTGCCAGCGGTGCTTTGGCCGGGACGAATGAAAAACTGTTTTTT.

The rearrangement joins TRBV15 to TRBJ2-1, with 9 bases matching TRBD1. Germline-derived CDR1 and CDR2 are LNHNV and YYDKDF (reference sequence). V trimming: 0 bases; J trimming: 8 bases; junction bases outside the gene matches: 11. This CDR3 contains 17 residues. This CDR3 is CATSRESAGTGQDEQFF. The DNA of the CDR3 is TGTGCCACCAGCAGAGAAAGCGCCGGGACAGGGCAGGATGAGCAGTTCTTC.

V is TRBV24-1 and J is TRBJ1-1; D is uncertain. Trimming pared 5 bases from V and 7 bases from J, leaving 7 bases between. This CDR3 is built from 11 residues. CDR1 is KGHDR, CDR2 SFDVKD, per germline. In nucleotides, the CDR3 is TGTGCCACCAGTGTAGGCGGTGAAGCTTTCTTT. Amino acids: CATSVGGEAFF.

The rearrangement links TRBV7-2 to TRBJ2-2, with 13 nucleotides matching TRBD2. CDR1 is SGHTA and CDR2 is FQGNSA in the germline V gene. This CDR3 has 20 residues. Trimming removed 6 bases from V and 4 bases from J; junction bases left unmatched: 17. CDR3 residues: CASSSRSTSGRARSTGELFF. The CDR3 coding sequence is TGTGCCAGCAGTTCTCGATCCACTAGCGGGAGGGCCCGGTCCACCGGGGAGCTGTTTTTT.

This clonotype was counted between two and nine times. The V gene is TRBV24-1, the J gene TRBJ2-7; possibly TRBD1 for D (6 bases). Germline V CDR1 and CDR2: KGHDR, SFDVKD. V was shortened by 3 bases and J by 2 bases, with 13 bases between the two germline ends. This CDR3 contains 15 residues. CDR3 amino acids: CATSDAGDLAYEQYF. In DNA form, the CDR3 reads TGTGCCACCAGTGATGCAGGGGACCTCGCCTACGAGCAGTACTTC.

The chain links TRBV5-6 to TRBJ2-5, with TRBD2 identical over 11 bases. The ends lost 2 bases at V and 2 bases at J; junction bases unmatched: 8. CDR1 and CDR2 (germline): SGHDT, YYEEEE. CDR3 length: 17 residues. The CDR3 reads CASSLSLGTSGQETQYF. The CDR3 DNA is TGTGCCAGCAGCTTATCCCTGGGGACTAGCGGACAAGAGACCCAGTACTTC. The full variable domain, rest sourced from reference TRBV5-6 and TRBJ2-5, is DAGVTQSPTHLIKTRGQQVTLRCSPKSGHDTVSWYQQALGQGPQFIFQYYEEEERQRGNFPDRFSGHQFPNYSSELNVNALLLGDSALYLCASSLSLGTSGQETQYFGPGTRLLVL.

The chain combines TRBV4-2 with TRBJ2-1, with TRBD2 matching over 8 bases. The germline V gene encodes CDR1 LGHNA and CDR2 YNFKEQ. CDR3 length: 14 residues. The trim removed 0 bases at V and 8 bases at J, leaving 3 bases unmatched. The CDR3 region has the DNA TGTGCCAGCAGCCAAGACGGGACTAGTGATGAGCAGTTCTTC. It yields the protein CASSQDGTSDEQFF.

The rearrangement joins TRBV20-1 to TRBJ2-1; D remains ambiguous. The CDR3 totals 14 residues. With 3 bases removed from V and 3 bases from J, the gap between germline ends came to 12 bases. Germline CDR1 is DFQATT and CDR2 is SNEGSKA (reference sequence). CDR3 bases: TGCAGTGCTAGGGGCCGAGATCTCTACAATGAGCAGTTCTTC. Protein sequence: CSARGRDLYNEQFF.

Only a few counts were recorded for this clonotype. The rearrangement joins TRBV6-5 to TRBJ1-2, with TRBD1 as a possible D gene (6 bases). The germline CDR1 and CDR2 sequences are MNHEY and SVGAGI. CDR3 length: 14 residues. Trimming removed 5 bases at V and 4 bases at J, with 14 bases between. CDR3 loop: CASSNYRDRYGYTF. CDR3 coding DNA: TGTGCCAGCAGTAACTACAGGGACCGCTATGGCTACACCTTC.

V and J are TRBV20-1 and TRBJ2-3; possibly TRBD2 for D (6 bases). V shed 6 bases and J shed 2 bases, with 9 bases lying between them. The CDR3 length is 12 residues. Germline CDR1 and CDR2: DFQATT and SNEGSKA (reference sequence). CDR3: CSAEDYTDTQYF. CDR3 sequence (DNA): TGCAGTGCCGAGGACTACACAGATACGCAGTATTTT.

This rearrangement joins TRBV9 to TRBJ1-2; 9 bases agree with TRBD1. The CDR3 sequence is 18 residues long. Germline lookup yields CDR1 SGDLS and CDR2 YYNGEE. With 3 bases clipped from V and 0 bases from J, the junction kept 12 bases outside the gene matches. Here the CDR3 DNA reads TGTGCCAGCAGCGCCTTGGGACAGGGATTTGACACTAACTATGGCTACACCTTC. It specifies CASSALGQGFDTNYGYTF.